This TCR beta chain was sequenced in a study of blood T cell repertoires in COVID-19. Study-level background: Sites across the United States, Italy and Spain contributed samples from acute and convalescent COVID-19. T cells, B-cell-depleted T cells, or PBMCs supplied cDNA or gDNA.

Authors' methods: Estimates of nucleated cell counts were drawn from the amplification of reference gene primers. Repertoires were generated with immunoSEQ multiplex PCR, while TCRdb's copy carries only in-frame clones and drops some. From that table come the V and J calls and clone size; the DNA was used to work out D and trimming. The top ten clones hold more than 1.2% of a sample with some 240,000 clones, 80% to 90% of them seen once. This clone is a singleton in its sample. Trimming shortened V by 7 bases and J by 3 bases, and 7 bases separated the two germline ends. Germline V gives CDR1 LNHDA, CDR2 SQIVND (reference sequence). The CDR3 is made up of 11 amino acids.

The chain links TRBV19 to TRBJ2-7; D perhaps matches TRBD1 (5 bases). The sequencing input was peripheral blood. The clonotype was recovered from a woman in her thirties or forties who had recovered from COVID-19. The CDR3 region is CASTDSYEQYF. The CDR3 nucleotides are TGTGCCAGTACCGACAGCTACGAGCAGTACTTC.